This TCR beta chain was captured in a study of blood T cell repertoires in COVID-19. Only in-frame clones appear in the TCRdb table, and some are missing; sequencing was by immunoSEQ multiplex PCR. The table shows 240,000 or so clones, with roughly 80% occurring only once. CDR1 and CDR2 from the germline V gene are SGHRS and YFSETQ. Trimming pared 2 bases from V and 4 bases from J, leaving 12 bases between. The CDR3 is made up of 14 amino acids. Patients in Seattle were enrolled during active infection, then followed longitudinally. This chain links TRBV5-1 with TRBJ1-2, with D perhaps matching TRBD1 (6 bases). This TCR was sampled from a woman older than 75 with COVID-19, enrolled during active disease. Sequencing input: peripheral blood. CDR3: CASSFGQLLYGYTF. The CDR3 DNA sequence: TGCGCCAGCAGCTTCGGACAGCTTCTCTATGGCTACACCTTC.